The 6 T cell receptor beta chains below come from one sample, sequenced in a study of cytotoxic CD8 clonotypes in ibrutinib-treated CLL. Some clones are missing from TCRdb's copy, which holds only in-frame ones; the method was immunoSEQ multiplex PCR. The data hold more than 110,000 clones, with more than 75% observed a single time. The specimen comprised PBMCs, sampled after 36 months of ibrutinib treatment. The receptors stem from a human donor with chronic lymphocytic leukemia.

V gene TRBV5-1 combines with J gene TRBJ2-2; D is unclear. Germline lookup yields CDR1 SGHRS and CDR2 YFSETQ. V was pared by 9 bases and J by 0 bases, with 15 bases between. The CDR3 covers 15 residues. DNA for the CDR3: TGCGCCACCGGTTTGGTGGGTACGAACACCGGGGAGCTGTTTTTT. Protein: CATGLVGTNTGELFF.

This rearrangement joins TRBV7-7 to TRBJ2-2; D gene ambiguous. The CDR3 spans 13 residues. Trimming pared 1 base from V and 7 bases from J, leaving 7 bases between. Germline V gene data show CDR1 as SSHAT and CDR2 as FNYEAQ (reference sequence). DNA of the CDR3: TGTGCCAGCAGCTTAGTAGAGCTCGGGGAGCTGTTTTTT. Protein: CASSLVELGELFF. Full variable domain (remainder filled in from reference TRBV7-7 and TRBJ2-2): GAGVSQSPRYKVTKRGQDVTLRCDPISSHATLYWYQQALGQGPEFLTYFNYEAQPDKSGLPSDRFSAERPEGSISTLTIQRTEQRDSAMYRCASSLVELGELFFGEGSRLTVL.

The rearrangement links TRBV18 to TRBJ1-4; possible D gene TRBD1, 5 bases. Trimming pared 1 base from V and 8 bases from J, leaving 14 bases between. The CDR3 runs 15 residues. Germline V gene data show CDR1 as KGHSH and CDR2 as LQKENI. CDR3 nucleotide sequence: TGTGCCAGCTCACCACGGATAGGGGAAGGGGAAAAACTGTTTTTT. Translating it yields CASSPRIGEGEKLFF.

This clone appeared once. The chain carries TRBV4-1 and TRBJ1-6, with D unclear. This CDR3 region has 16 residues. V dropped 7 bases and J dropped 7 bases, with 20 bases sitting between them. Germline assignment: CDR1 MGHRA and CDR2 YSYEKL. The CDR3 sequence is CASKTQSRIPNSPLHF. The CDR3 coding sequence is TGCGCCAGCAAAACCCAATCCCGCATCCCCAATTCACCCCTCCACTTT.

The chain has TRBV27 and TRBJ2-2; D not certain. The ends were cut back, 1 base at V and 2 bases at J, with 11 bases in the middle. Germline loops: CDR1 MNHEY, CDR2 SMNVEV (reference sequence). The CDR3 contains 16 residues. CDR3 DNA: TGTGCCAGCAGTTTATTAACTCCGACCAACACCGGGGAGCTGTTTTTT. Protein product: CASSLLTPTNTGELFF.

The CDR3 is CASRGQGHYGYTF. Here the CDR3 DNA reads TGTGCCAGCCGGGGACAGGGGCATTATGGCTACACCTTC. The V call is TRBV6-1, the J call TRBJ1-2; TRBD1 agrees at 10 bases. Germline assignment: CDR1 MNHNS and CDR2 SASEGT. Trimming removed 8 bases from V and 5 bases from J; junction bases left unmatched: 5. The CDR3 runs to 13 residues.